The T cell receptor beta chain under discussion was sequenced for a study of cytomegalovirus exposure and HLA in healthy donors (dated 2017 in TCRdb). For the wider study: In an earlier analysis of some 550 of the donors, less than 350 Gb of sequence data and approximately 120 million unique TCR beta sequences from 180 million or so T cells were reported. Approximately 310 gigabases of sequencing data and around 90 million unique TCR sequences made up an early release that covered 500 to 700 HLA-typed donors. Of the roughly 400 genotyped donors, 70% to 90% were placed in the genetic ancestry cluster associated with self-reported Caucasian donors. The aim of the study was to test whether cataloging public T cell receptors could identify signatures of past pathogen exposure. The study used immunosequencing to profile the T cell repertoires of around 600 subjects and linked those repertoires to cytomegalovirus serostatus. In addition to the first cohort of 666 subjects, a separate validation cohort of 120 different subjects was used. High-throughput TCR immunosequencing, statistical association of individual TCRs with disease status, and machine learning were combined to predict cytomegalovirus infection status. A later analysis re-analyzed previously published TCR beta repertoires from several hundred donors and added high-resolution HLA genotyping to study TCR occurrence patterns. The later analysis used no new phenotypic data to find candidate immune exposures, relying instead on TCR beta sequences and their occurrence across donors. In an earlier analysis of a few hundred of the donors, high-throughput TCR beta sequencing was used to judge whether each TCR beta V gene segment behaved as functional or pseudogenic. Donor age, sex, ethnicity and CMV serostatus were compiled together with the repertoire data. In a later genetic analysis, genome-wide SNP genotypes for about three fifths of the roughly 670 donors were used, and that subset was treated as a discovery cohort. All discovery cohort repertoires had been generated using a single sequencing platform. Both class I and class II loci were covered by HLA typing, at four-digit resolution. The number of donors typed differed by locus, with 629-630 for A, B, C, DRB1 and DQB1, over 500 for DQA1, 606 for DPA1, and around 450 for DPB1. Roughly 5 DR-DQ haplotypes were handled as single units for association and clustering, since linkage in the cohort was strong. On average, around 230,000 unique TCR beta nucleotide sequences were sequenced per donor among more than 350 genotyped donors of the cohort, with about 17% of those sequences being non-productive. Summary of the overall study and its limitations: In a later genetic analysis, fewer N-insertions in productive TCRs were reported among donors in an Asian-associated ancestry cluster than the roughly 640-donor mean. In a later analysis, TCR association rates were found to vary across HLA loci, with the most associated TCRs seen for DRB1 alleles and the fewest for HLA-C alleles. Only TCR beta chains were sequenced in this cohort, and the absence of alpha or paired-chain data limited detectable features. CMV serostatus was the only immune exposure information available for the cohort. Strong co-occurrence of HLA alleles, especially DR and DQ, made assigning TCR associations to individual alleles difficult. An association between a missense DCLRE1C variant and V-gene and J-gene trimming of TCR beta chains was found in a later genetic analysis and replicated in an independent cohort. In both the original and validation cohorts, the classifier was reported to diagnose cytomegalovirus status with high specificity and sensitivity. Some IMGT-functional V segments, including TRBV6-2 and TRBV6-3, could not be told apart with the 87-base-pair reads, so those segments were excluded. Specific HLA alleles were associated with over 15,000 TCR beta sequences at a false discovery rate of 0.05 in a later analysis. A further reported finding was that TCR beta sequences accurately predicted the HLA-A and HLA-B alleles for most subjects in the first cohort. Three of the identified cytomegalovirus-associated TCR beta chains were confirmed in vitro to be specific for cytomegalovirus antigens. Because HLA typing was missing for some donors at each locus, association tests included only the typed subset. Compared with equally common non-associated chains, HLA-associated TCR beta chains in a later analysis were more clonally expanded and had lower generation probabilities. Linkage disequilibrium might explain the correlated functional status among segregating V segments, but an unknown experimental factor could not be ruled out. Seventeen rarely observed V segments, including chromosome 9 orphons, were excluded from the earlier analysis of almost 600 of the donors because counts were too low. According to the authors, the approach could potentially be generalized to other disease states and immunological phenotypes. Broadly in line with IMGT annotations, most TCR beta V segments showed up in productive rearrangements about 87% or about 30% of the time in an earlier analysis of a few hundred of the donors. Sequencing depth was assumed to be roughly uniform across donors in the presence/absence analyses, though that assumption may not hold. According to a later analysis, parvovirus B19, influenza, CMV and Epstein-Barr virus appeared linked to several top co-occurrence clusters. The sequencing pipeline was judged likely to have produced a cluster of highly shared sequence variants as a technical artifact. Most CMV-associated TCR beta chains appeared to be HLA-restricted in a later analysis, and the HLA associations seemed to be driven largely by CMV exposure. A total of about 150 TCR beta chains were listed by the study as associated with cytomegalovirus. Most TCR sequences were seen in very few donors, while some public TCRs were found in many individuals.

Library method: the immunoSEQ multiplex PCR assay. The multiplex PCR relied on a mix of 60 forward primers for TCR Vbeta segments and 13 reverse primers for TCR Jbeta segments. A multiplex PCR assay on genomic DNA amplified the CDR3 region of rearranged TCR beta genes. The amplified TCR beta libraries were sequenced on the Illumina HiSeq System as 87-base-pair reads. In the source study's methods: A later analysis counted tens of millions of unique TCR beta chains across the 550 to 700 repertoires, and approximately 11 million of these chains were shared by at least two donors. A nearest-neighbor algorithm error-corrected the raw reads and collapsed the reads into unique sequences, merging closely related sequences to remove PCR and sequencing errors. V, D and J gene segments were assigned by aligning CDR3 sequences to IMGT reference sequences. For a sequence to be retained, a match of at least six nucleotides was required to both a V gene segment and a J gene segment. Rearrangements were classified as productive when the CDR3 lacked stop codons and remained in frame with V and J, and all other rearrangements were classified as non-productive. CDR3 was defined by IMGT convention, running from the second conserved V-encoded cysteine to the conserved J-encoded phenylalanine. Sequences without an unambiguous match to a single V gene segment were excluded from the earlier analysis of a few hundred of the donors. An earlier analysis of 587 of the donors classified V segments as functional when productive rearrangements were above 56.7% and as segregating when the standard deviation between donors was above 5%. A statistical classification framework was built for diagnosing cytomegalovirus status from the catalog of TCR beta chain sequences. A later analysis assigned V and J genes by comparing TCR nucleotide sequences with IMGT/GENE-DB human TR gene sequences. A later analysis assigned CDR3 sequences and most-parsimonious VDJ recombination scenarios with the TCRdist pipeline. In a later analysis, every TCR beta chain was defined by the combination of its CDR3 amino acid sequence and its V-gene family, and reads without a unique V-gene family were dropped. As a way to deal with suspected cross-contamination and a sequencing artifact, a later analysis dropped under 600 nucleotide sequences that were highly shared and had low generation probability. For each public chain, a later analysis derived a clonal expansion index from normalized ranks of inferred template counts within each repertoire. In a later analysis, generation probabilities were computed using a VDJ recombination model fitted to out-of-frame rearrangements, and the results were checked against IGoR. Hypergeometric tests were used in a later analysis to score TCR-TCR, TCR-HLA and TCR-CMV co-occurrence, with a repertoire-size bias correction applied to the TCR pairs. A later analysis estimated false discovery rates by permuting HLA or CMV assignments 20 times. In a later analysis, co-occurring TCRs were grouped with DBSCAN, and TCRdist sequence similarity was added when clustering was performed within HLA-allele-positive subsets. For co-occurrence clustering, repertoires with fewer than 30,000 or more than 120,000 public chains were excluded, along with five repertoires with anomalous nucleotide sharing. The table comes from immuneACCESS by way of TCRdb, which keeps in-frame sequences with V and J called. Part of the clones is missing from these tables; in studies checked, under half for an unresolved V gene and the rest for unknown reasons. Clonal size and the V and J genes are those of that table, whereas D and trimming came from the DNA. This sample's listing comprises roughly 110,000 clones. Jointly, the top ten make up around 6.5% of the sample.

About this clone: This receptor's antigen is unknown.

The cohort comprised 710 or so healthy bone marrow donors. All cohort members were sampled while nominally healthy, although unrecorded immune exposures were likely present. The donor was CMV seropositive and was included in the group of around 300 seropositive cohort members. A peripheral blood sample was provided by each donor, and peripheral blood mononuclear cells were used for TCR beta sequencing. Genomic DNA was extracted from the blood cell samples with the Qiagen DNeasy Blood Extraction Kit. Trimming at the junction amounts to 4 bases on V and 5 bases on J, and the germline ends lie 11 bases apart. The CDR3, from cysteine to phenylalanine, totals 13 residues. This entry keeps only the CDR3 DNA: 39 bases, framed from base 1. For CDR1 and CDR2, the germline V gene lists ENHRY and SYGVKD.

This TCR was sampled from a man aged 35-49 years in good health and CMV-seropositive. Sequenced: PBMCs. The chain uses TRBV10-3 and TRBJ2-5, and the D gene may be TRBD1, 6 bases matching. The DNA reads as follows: TGTGCCATCAGTGCAGGGACACACGAGACCCAGTACTTC. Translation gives CAISAGTHETQYF.